The clone carrying this T cell receptor (beta chain) was seen only once. Its antigen is currently unknown. This sample stems from a study of T cell clonotyping in hematopoietic cell transplantation. Produced via immunoSEQ multiplex PCR; TCRdb's table is partial and in-frame only. The data show more than 4,500 clones, just over 90% seen once. Germline V gene lookup returns CDR1 SGHTA and CDR2 FQGTGA. CDR3 length: 16 amino acids. After removal of 5 bases from V and 0 bases from J, the junction contained 7 bases not matched to a gene. Study observations and caveats: Broader posttransplant TCR repertoire diversity was predicted by graft donor and pretransplant recipient Inverse Simpson Index values. CD4 and CD8 repertoire contributions could not be separated without sorting. Recipient TCR diversity dropped after transplant; expanded clonotypes rose from day 30 to 180.

Sequenced material: peripheral blood mononuclear cells, taken 100 days after allogeneic stem cell transplant. The sequence came from a female patient in her 50s who had an allogeneic stem cell transplant from a related donor, so the T cells may come from the graft donor. Some clones in this sample may be carry-over from other donors' samples. V and J are TRBV7-3 and TRBJ1-1; 9 positions match TRBD1. CDR3 nucleotides: TGTGCCAGCAGCCTACAGGGGGCAGGGGTGAACACTGAAGCTTTCTTT. It is translated as CASSLQGAGVNTEAFF.